Sequencing of this TCR beta chain was carried out in a study of cytomegalovirus exposure and HLA in healthy donors. Primers for the PCR totalled 60 Vbeta and 13 Jbeta. Per the authors' pipeline: A follow-up analysis tallied tens of millions of unique TCR beta chains, about 11 million shared. The repertoire was sequenced with immunoSEQ multiplex PCR; TCRdb's copy has only in-frame clones and lacks some. D and trimming come from the DNA, and the V and J calls and clone size come from that table. The data contain 100,000 to 150,000 clones, around three quarters of them singletons. V gave up 3 bases and J gave up 4 bases; unmatched junction bases: 5. Looked up from germline, CDR1 is SGHTA and CDR2 is FQGNSA. This CDR3 contains 16 residues.

The sequenced sample consisted of PBMCs. V is TRBV7-2 and J is TRBJ2-2; 10 bases line up with TRBD2. This clonotype was sampled from a woman aged 60-75 years in good health and CMV-seropositive. This CDR3 is CASSLGGLATTGELFF. The CDR3 DNA reads TGTGCCAGCAGCTTGGGGGGACTAGCGACCACCGGGGAGCTGTTTTTT.